Following are 22 T cell receptor beta chains from one sample sequenced in a study of CD8 T cells in ankylosing spondylitis. General study findings and limits: Seemingly characteristic of ankylosing spondylitis blood was a TCR beta motif consisting of roughly 8 highly homologous variants.

TCRdb independently ran MiXCR on the 5' RACE reads; one entry per CDR3 protein. The sample lists approximately 400,000 distinct CDR3 sequences, about 25% seen once, with about 0.89% in the top ten. No antigen is known for these receptors. The sequenced material came from blood, either unsorted or a sorted T cell fraction (not recorded which). The origin of the receptors is a male donor with ankylosing spondylitis.

The V call is TRBV10-3, the J call TRBJ1-4; 8 nucleotides line up with TRBD1. V lost 2 bases, J lost 7 bases, and 3 bases stayed unmatched. The CDR3 has 14 amino acids. The germline V gene encodes CDR1 ENHRY and CDR2 SYGVKD. The CDR3 nucleotides read TGTGCCATCAGTGAGGGCAGGGGGCCTGAAAAACTGTTTTTT. Protein sequence: CAISEGRGPEKLFF.

This chain connects TRBV20-1 to TRBJ2-7; D is uncertain. The V end lost 5 bases, the J end lost 0 bases, and 14 bases lay between the germline ends. The CDR3 spans 14 residues. From germline, CDR1 is DFQATT and CDR2 SNEGSKA (reference sequence). DNA for the CDR3: TGCAGTGCTCCAAGGGCCCAAAACTCCTACGAGCAGTACTTC. Protein product: CSAPRAQNSYEQYF.

This rearrangement joins TRBV9 to TRBJ1-2; 8 bases fit TRBD1. CDR3 length equals 17 residues. Germline V gene sequence: CDR1 SGDLS, CDR2 YYNGEE. J was trimmed by 1 base and V by 4 bases; bases with no gene match: 12. In nucleotides, the CDR3 is TGTGCCAGCAGCTTTAGTGCCGGGACAGGAATTAACTATGGCTACACCTTC. As protein: CASSFSAGTGINYGYTF.

The rearrangement joins TRBV3-1 to TRBJ1-1; D remains unclear. Germline-derived CDR1 and CDR2 are LGHDT and YNNKEL (reference sequence). The CDR3 extends over 14 amino acids. V lost 0 bases, J lost 6 bases, and 11 bases lay in between. CDR3 nucleotides: TGTGCCAGCAGCCAAGAAGCGGCAGAATCTGAAGCTTTCTTT. Residues: CASSQEAAESEAFF.

The gene calls are TRBV6-1 and TRBJ2-1, with a tentative D call TRBD1 (6 bases). In germline, CDR1 is MNHNS, CDR2 SASEGT. Trimming pared 6 bases from V and 10 bases from J, leaving 19 bases between. The CDR3 has 14 amino acids. The CDR3 loop is CASSRSSGAKEQFF. CDR3 sequence (DNA): TGTGCCAGCAGCCGATCGTCAGGGGCAAAGGAGCAGTTCTTC.

This clonotype was seen a few times. The chain couples TRBV4-2 to TRBJ2-2, with D perhaps matching TRBD1 (6 bases). Germline V CDR1 and CDR2: LGHNA, YNFKEQ. The CDR3 consists of 15 residues. V was trimmed by 1 base and J by 13 bases, leaving 19 bases between them. The DNA for the CDR3 is TGTGCCAGCAGCCAAGGGGGTCAGGGACACCCATCGCTGTTTTTT. Translation gives CASSQGGQGHPSLFF.

There are a few counts of this clonotype. This chain joins TRBV5-5 and TRBJ2-7; D is perhaps TRBD1 (5 bases). The CDR3 runs 13 residues. V lost 2 bases and J lost 2, with 8 bases in between. Germline V gives CDR1 SGHKS, CDR2 YYEKEE (reference sequence). This CDR3 is CASSFSGTYEQYV. The CDR3 nucleotides read TGTGCCAGCAGCTTCTCAGGGACCTACGAGCAGTACGTC.

This clonotype came up a few times. The V call is TRBV20-1, the J call TRBJ2-2; D remains ambiguous. Germline assignment: CDR1 DFQATT and CDR2 SNEGSKA (reference sequence). Trimming cost V 1 base and J 1 base, with 7 bases left between them. The CDR3 has 14 residues. The CDR3 loop reads CSARVSGNTGELFF. The CDR3 region has the DNA TGCAGTGCTAGAGTATCAGGGAACACCGGGGAGCTGTTTTTT.

This clonotype turned up a few times. The V gene is TRBV5-1, the J gene TRBJ2-5; D might be TRBD1 (6 bases). CDR1 and CDR2 (germline): SGHRS, YFSETQ. Trimming pared 0 bases from V and 4 bases from J, leaving 10 bases between. The CDR3 runs to 14 residues. The CDR3 DNA reads TGCGCCAGCAGCTTGGATGGGACAAGAGAGACCCAGTACTTC. It is translated as CASSLDGTRETQYF.

This clonotype was detected a few times. The chain employs TRBV12-3 or TRBV12-4 and TRBJ2-1, with 7 bases lining up with TRBD2. CDR3 length equals 15 residues. With 6 bases clipped from V and 2 bases from J, the junction kept 7 bases outside the gene matches. The CDR3 nucleotides are TGTGCCAGCAGGGGGCTAGCGGACACCTACAATGAGCAGTTCTTC. Its protein product is CASRGLADTYNEQFF.

V gene TRBV7-9 combines with J gene TRBJ2-3, with D tentatively TRBD2 (6 bases). The CDR3 sequence is 14 residues long. Germline CDR1 and CDR2: SEHNR and FQNEAQ (reference sequence). V was trimmed by 7 bases and J by 5 bases, leaving 16 bases between them. The CDR3 here is CASITGSYGDTQYF. The DNA for the CDR3 is TGTGCCAGCATCACCGGGAGTTATGGAGATACGCAGTATTTT.

The sample holds a few counts of this clonotype. The V and J genes are TRBV20-1 and TRBJ2-1; 11 bases match TRBD1. The CDR3 is 14 amino acids. The germline V gene encodes CDR1 DFQATT and CDR2 SNEGSKA (reference sequence). Unmatched junction bases numbered 5, after V lost 1 base and J lost 9 bases. The CDR3 DNA follows: TGCAGTGCTAGAGCCGGACAGGGGGCGGGTGAGCAGTTCTTC. This sequence encodes CSARAGQGAGEQFF.

There are a few counts of this clonotype. This chain links TRBV20-1 with TRBJ2-5; possibly TRBD1 for D (7 bases). The length of the CDR3 is 12 residues. V lost 6 bases, J lost 7 bases, and 15 bases lay in between. Germline CDR1 and CDR2: DFQATT and SNEGSKA (reference sequence). The CDR3 sequence is CSAPGQGGTQYF. CDR3 DNA: TGCAGTGCCCCCGGGCAGGGGGGGACCCAGTACTTC.

This clonotype has just a few counts. The chain combines TRBV2 with TRBJ2-1; 12 nucleotides match TRBD2. The germline gives CDR1 SNHLY, CDR2 FYNNEI. The CDR3 runs 15 residues. V shed 9 bases, J shed 9 bases, and the junction held 12 bases outside the gene matches. CDR3 sequence reads: CASATSGSESGEQFF. The CDR3 DNA sequence: TGTGCCAGTGCGACTAGCGGGAGTGAGTCGGGTGAGCAGTTCTTC.

CDR3 protein: CASSVGTADYGYTF. The CDR3 bases are TGTGCCAGCAGCGTCGGGACAGCTGACTATGGCTACACCTTC. The chain carries TRBV3-1 and TRBJ1-2, with 7 bases that match TRBD1. CDR3 size: 14 residues. The germline gives CDR1 LGHDT, CDR2 YNNKEL (reference sequence). Trimming at V came to 5 bases and at J to 3 bases, leaving 6 bases not matched to a gene.

This clonotype appeared a few times. The chain links TRBV20-1 to TRBJ2-1, with TRBD2 identical over 9 bases. The CDR3 has 13 amino acids. CDR1 is DFQATT and CDR2 is SNEGSKA in the germline V gene (reference sequence). The CDR3 protein is CSARLAGNNEQFF. DNA of the CDR3: TGCAGCGCCCGGCTAGCGGGGAACAATGAGCAGTTCTTC.

The chain uses TRBV30 and TRBJ1-2; D call uncertain. This CDR3 is built from 14 residues. V lost 0 bases to trimming and J lost 7 bases, with 15 bases between them. Germline assignment: CDR1 GTSNPN and CDR2 SVGIG (reference sequence). The CDR3 protein is CAWSVLPVQFGYTF. In DNA form, the CDR3 reads TGTGCCTGGAGTGTACTCCCAGTTCAATTTGGCTACACCTTC. Variable domain in full (rest from reference TRBV30 and TRBJ1-2): SQTIHQWPATLVQPVGSPLSLECTVEGTSNPNLYWYRQAAGRGLQLLFYSVGIGQISSEVPQNLSASRPQDRQFILSSKKLLLSDSGFYLCAWSVLPVQFGYTFGSGTRLTVV.

The chain uses TRBV6-2 or TRBV6-3 and TRBJ1-1, with D uncertain. The germline CDR1 and CDR2 sequences are MNHEY and SVGEGT. The ends were cut back, 7 bases at V and 2 bases at J, with 17 bases in the middle. The CDR3 length is 15 residues. The CDR3 loop reads CASTQTDGLNTEAFF. CDR3 coding DNA: TGTGCCAGCACTCAAACCGACGGTCTTAACACTGAAGCTTTCTTT.

In this sample, this clonotype turned up a few times. The chain recombines TRBV5-1 with TRBJ1-1; D perhaps matches TRBD1 (5 bases). CDR3 length: 13 amino acids. Looked up from germline, CDR1 is SGHRS and CDR2 is YFSETQ. V was clipped by 3 bases and J by 3 bases, with 9 bases between them. DNA for the CDR3: TGCGCCAGCAGCTGGGTGGGGGACACTGAAGCTTTCTTT. It specifies CASSWVGDTEAFF.

The chain joins TRBV11-2 to TRBJ1-1; D call uncertain. The V and J ends lost 0 bases and 4 bases respectively, with 9 bases between them. Germline CDR1 reads SGHAT; CDR2 reads FQNNGV. This CDR3 comprises 14 residues. The chain's CDR3 is CASSLEFLGTEAFF. CDR3 in DNA: TGTGCCAGCAGCTTAGAGTTTCTGGGCACTGAAGCTTTCTTT.

This clonotype was seen only a few times. V gene TRBV3-1 combines with J gene TRBJ2-7; either TRBD1 or TRBD2 may supply D (7 bases each). Germline CDR1 reads LGHDT; CDR2 reads YNNKEL (reference sequence). V was clipped by 1 base and J by 6 bases, with 13 bases between them. CDR3 size: 14 residues. In nucleotides, the CDR3 is TGTGCCAGCAGCCAAGCTTCCAGGGGGGGCGAGCAGTACTTC. Translating it yields CASSQASRGGEQYF.

The chain couples TRBV4-1 to TRBJ1-1; no clear D gene. CDR1 MGHRA and CDR2 YSYEKL come from the germline V gene. With 4 bases removed from V and 4 bases from J, the gap between germline ends came to 13 bases. The CDR3 extends over 14 amino acids. This chain's CDR3 is CASSLRWEGTEAFF. CDR3 sequence (DNA): TGCGCCAGCAGCCTACGGTGGGAAGGCACTGAAGCTTTCTTT.